The rows below give T cell receptor beta chains drawn from one sample of a study of CD8 T cells in ankylosing spondylitis. Each CDR3 protein is one row after TCRdb ran MiXCR on the 5' RACE reads. The table lists 130,000 to 150,000 distinct CDR3 sequences, roughly 7.7% of them singletons. The material sequenced was synovial fluid, either unsorted or a sorted T cell fraction (not recorded which). These receptors all come from a male donor with ankylosing spondylitis. Both conserved end residues are part of each CDR3. Each record gives: CDR3 DNA, CDR3 protein, D gene, J gene, V gene, clone size, CDR3 length. The D gene is left open where the match is weak. Expanded clones get a size class; other rows say once, few or many, or leave the size out.

CDR3 DNA: TGTGCCAGCAGTTTAGTAGGGATAAGGAACTATGGCTACACCTTC
CDR3 protein: CASSLVGIRNYGYTF
D gene: -
J gene: TRBJ1-2
V gene: TRBV28
clone size: -
CDR3 length: 15

CDR3 DNA: TGCAGCGTCCTCGGGACTAGCCGTACCTACGAGCAGTACTTC
CDR3 protein: CSVLGTSRTYEQYF
D gene: TRBD2
J gene: TRBJ2-7
V gene: TRBV29-1
clone size: many
CDR3 length: 14

CDR3 DNA: TGTGCCAGCAGCTTAGTACAGGGGAGGACTTTCTTT
CDR3 protein: CASSLVQGRTFF
D gene: TRBD1
J gene: TRBJ1-1
V gene: TRBV7-8
clone size: many
CDR3 length: 12

CDR3 DNA: TGTGCCAGCAGCTCATACGGACAGGGGGCGAATTCGGACACTGAAGCTTTCTTT
CDR3 protein: CASSSYGQGANSDTEAFF
D gene: TRBD1
J gene: TRBJ1-1
V gene: TRBV11-2
clone size: many
CDR3 length: 18

CDR3 DNA: TGTGCCAGCAGTGGGGGGGAGTCAACTGGGGCCAACGTCCTGACTTTC
CDR3 protein: CASSGGESTGANVLTF
D gene: TRBD2
J gene: TRBJ2-6
V gene: TRBV28
clone size: -
CDR3 length: 16

CDR3 DNA: TGTGCCAGCAGTACGAATAGGGAGGTGAACACTGAAGCTTTCTTT
CDR3 protein: CASSTNREVNTEAFF
D gene: -
J gene: TRBJ1-1
V gene: TRBV27
clone size: -
CDR3 length: 15

CDR3 DNA: TGTGCCAGCAGTCCGACCACTAGCTATGGCTACACCTTC
CDR3 protein: CASSPTTSYGYTF
D gene: -
J gene: TRBJ1-2
V gene: TRBV28
clone size: -
CDR3 length: 13

CDR3 DNA: TGTGCCAGCAGCTCGTCAGGGGACGGTGAGAAACTGTTTTTT
CDR3 protein: CASSSSGDGEKLFF
D gene: -
J gene: TRBJ1-4
V gene: TRBV7-9
clone size: few
CDR3 length: 14

CDR3 DNA: TGCAGTGCTACGCGGATGGCAGCCGTGGTGGGAAACACTGAAGCTTTCTTT
CDR3 protein: CSATRMAAVVGNTEAFF
D gene: -
J gene: TRBJ1-1
V gene: TRBV20-1
clone size: -
CDR3 length: 17

CDR3 DNA: TGTGCCAGCACTTCTCCGGAGACTACGAGCTCCTACGAGCAGTACTTC
CDR3 protein: CASTSPETTSSYEQYF
D gene: -
J gene: TRBJ2-7
V gene: TRBV28
clone size: -
CDR3 length: 16

CDR3 DNA: TGCAGTGCGCCTCATGTGGGAGTAGGTGCGGACGAGCAGTACTTC
CDR3 protein: CSAPHVGVGADEQYF
D gene: -
J gene: TRBJ2-7
V gene: TRBV20-1
clone size: many
CDR3 length: 15

CDR3 DNA: TGCAGTGCTAGAAACAGGGGGAGCAATCAGCCCCAGCATTTT
CDR3 protein: CSARNRGSNQPQHF
D gene: TRBD1
J gene: TRBJ1-5
V gene: TRBV20-1
clone size: many
CDR3 length: 14

CDR3 DNA: TGTGCCAGCAGCTTAGGGACAGGGGGCACAGATACGCAGTATTTT
CDR3 protein: CASSLGTGGTDTQYF
D gene: TRBD1
J gene: TRBJ2-3
V gene: TRBV11-2
clone size: many
CDR3 length: 15

CDR3 DNA: TGCAGTGGCCGGACAAATCTCGATGAGCAGTTCTTC
CDR3 protein: CSGRTNLDEQFF
D gene: -
J gene: TRBJ2-1
V gene: TRBV20-1
clone size: many
CDR3 length: 12

CDR3 DNA: TGCGCCAGCAGCCAAGGGCCTAACACCGGGGAGCTGTTTTTT
CDR3 protein: CASSQGPNTGELFF
D gene: -
J gene: TRBJ2-2
V gene: TRBV4-3
clone size: many
CDR3 length: 14

CDR3 DNA: TGCAGTGCCTGGGACACGAACACCGGGGAGCTGTTTTTT
CDR3 protein: CSAWDTNTGELFF
D gene: -
J gene: TRBJ2-2
V gene: TRBV20-1
clone size: many
CDR3 length: 13

CDR3 DNA: TGTGCCAGCAGTTTACCAGGGGGCGGCGAGCAGTACTTC
CDR3 protein: CASSLPGGGEQYF
D gene: TRBD1
J gene: TRBJ2-7
V gene: TRBV27
clone size: -
CDR3 length: 13

CDR3 DNA: TGCAGCGTGGGACATTTGGAAGGGGACACTGAAGCTTTCTTT
CDR3 protein: CSVGHLEGDTEAFF
D gene: -
J gene: TRBJ1-1
V gene: TRBV29-1
clone size: many
CDR3 length: 14

CDR3 DNA: TGTGCCATCAGTGATTCTCCCTCCGGGACACCTAACTATGGCTACACCTTC
CDR3 protein: CAISDSPSGTPNYGYTF
D gene: -
J gene: TRBJ1-2
V gene: TRBV10-3
clone size: many
CDR3 length: 17

CDR3 DNA: TGTGCCAGCAGTTACCAGGGACTAGCGGAAGGAGATACGCAGTATTTT
CDR3 protein: CASSYQGLAEGDTQYF
D gene: TRBD2
J gene: TRBJ2-3
V gene: TRBV6-2/TRBV6-3
clone size: -
CDR3 length: 16

CDR3 DNA: TGCGCCAGCAGTTGGGGACAGAGCTCCTACGAGCAGTACTTC
CDR3 protein: CASSWGQSSYEQYF
D gene: TRBD1
J gene: TRBJ2-7
V gene: TRBV5-1
clone size: many
CDR3 length: 14

CDR3 DNA: TGTGCCATCAGGCGGGACACAGACTATGGCTACACCTTC
CDR3 protein: CAIRRDTDYGYTF
D gene: -
J gene: TRBJ1-2
V gene: TRBV10-3
clone size: -
CDR3 length: 13

CDR3 DNA: TGCGCCAGCGCCCGACAGGGAATCCATCAGGCAGATACGCAGTATTTT
CDR3 protein: CASARQGIHQADTQYF
D gene: TRBD1
J gene: TRBJ2-3
V gene: TRBV5-1
clone size: many
CDR3 length: 16

CDR3 DNA: TGTGCCAGCAGCCGGGGGGGGAATAATCTCTACAATGAGCAGTTCTTC
CDR3 protein: CASSRGGNNLYNEQFF
D gene: TRBD2
J gene: TRBJ2-1
V gene: TRBV9
clone size: few
CDR3 length: 16

CDR3 DNA: TGTGCCAGCGGGTACGGAGATACGCAGTATTTT
CDR3 protein: CASGYGDTQYF
D gene: -
J gene: TRBJ2-3
V gene: TRBV2
clone size: many
CDR3 length: 11

CDR3 DNA: TGTGCCAGCAGCTTGGTTCGGGGAACAAAACAAGAGACCCAGTACTTC
CDR3 protein: CASSLVRGTKQETQYF
D gene: -
J gene: TRBJ2-5
V gene: TRBV5-5
clone size: -
CDR3 length: 16

CDR3 DNA: TGTGCCAGCAGCCCCCGGATGGAGGGCGCCGGGGAGCTGTTTTTT
CDR3 protein: CASSPRMEGAGELFF
D gene: -
J gene: TRBJ2-2
V gene: TRBV7-2
clone size: -
CDR3 length: 15

CDR3 DNA: TGTGCCAGTGCCGGACAGAGAGCCTATGGCTACACCTTC
CDR3 protein: CASAGQRAYGYTF
D gene: -
J gene: TRBJ1-2
V gene: TRBV19
clone size: few
CDR3 length: 13

CDR3 DNA: TGTGCCAGCAGCTCCGGACAGGGGACGAAGCAGTATTTT
CDR3 protein: CASSSGQGTKQYF
D gene: TRBD1
J gene: TRBJ2-3
V gene: TRBV7-3
clone size: many
CDR3 length: 13

CDR3 DNA: TGTGCCAGCAGCCCATATGCGTCTGGAAACACCATATATTTT
CDR3 protein: CASSPYASGNTIYF
D gene: -
J gene: TRBJ1-3
V gene: TRBV3-1
clone size: few
CDR3 length: 14

CDR3 DNA: TGTGCCAGCAGCTCCACCTCCTGGCTCGGCACAGATACGCAGTATTTT
CDR3 protein: CASSSTSWLGTDTQYF
D gene: -
J gene: TRBJ2-3
V gene: TRBV7-2
clone size: few
CDR3 length: 16

CDR3 DNA: TGTGCCAGTAAGTCCCAACGGGCACTCGGGGAGCTGTTTTTT
CDR3 protein: CASKSQRALGELFF
D gene: -
J gene: TRBJ2-2
V gene: TRBV19
clone size: few
CDR3 length: 14

CDR3 DNA: TGTGCCAGCAGTTTCTATAGGACTAGCGGTTACAATGAGCAGTTCTTC
CDR3 protein: CASSFYRTSGYNEQFF
D gene: TRBD2
J gene: TRBJ2-1
V gene: TRBV12-3/TRBV12-4
clone size: many
CDR3 length: 16

CDR3 DNA: TGCAGTGCGGTAGGGAACAATGAGCAGTTCTTC
CDR3 protein: CSAVGNNEQFF
D gene: -
J gene: TRBJ2-1
V gene: TRBV20-1
clone size: few
CDR3 length: 11

CDR3 DNA: TGCAGCGTCAGACTAGAGATCACCTCCGAGCAGTACTTC
CDR3 protein: CSVRLEITSEQYF
D gene: -
J gene: TRBJ2-7
V gene: TRBV29-1
clone size: many
CDR3 length: 13

CDR3 DNA: TGTGCCAGCAGGCGATCTTCATTTTCCGTCACAGATACGCAGTATTTT
CDR3 protein: CASRRSSFSVTDTQYF
D gene: -
J gene: TRBJ2-3
V gene: TRBV28
clone size: many
CDR3 length: 16

CDR3 DNA: TGCGCCAGCAGCTTGAGCAGGACATTCACAGATACGCAGTATTTT
CDR3 protein: CASSLSRTFTDTQYF
D gene: -
J gene: TRBJ2-3
V gene: TRBV5-1
clone size: -
CDR3 length: 15

CDR3 DNA: TGTGCCAGTAGGGGGACAGTCTACGAGCAGTACTTC
CDR3 protein: CASRGTVYEQYF
D gene: TRBD1
J gene: TRBJ2-7
V gene: TRBV19
clone size: -
CDR3 length: 12

CDR3 DNA: TGTGCCACCAGCAGAATACAGGGCTCTAATGAAAAACTGTTTTTT
CDR3 protein: CATSRIQGSNEKLFF
D gene: -
J gene: TRBJ1-4
V gene: TRBV15
clone size: many
CDR3 length: 15

CDR3 DNA: TGTGCCAGCAGCCTTGACTCTCCTCCAGATACGCAGTATTTT
CDR3 protein: CASSLDSPPDTQYF
D gene: -
J gene: TRBJ2-3
V gene: TRBV7-8
clone size: many
CDR3 length: 14

CDR3 DNA: TGCAGTGCTGGGGACAGTTATATCGATGGCTACACCTTC
CDR3 protein: CSAGDSYIDGYTF
D gene: TRBD1
J gene: TRBJ1-2
V gene: TRBV20-1
clone size: many
CDR3 length: 13

CDR3 DNA: TGTGCCAGCAGCCTCCGACAGGGGAATAATGAAAAACTGTTTTTT
CDR3 protein: CASSLRQGNNEKLFF
D gene: TRBD1
J gene: TRBJ1-4
V gene: TRBV12-3/TRBV12-4
clone size: few
CDR3 length: 15

CDR3 DNA: TGTGCCAGCAGTTACTCGGGAAACGGAGAGACCCAGTACTTC
CDR3 protein: CASSYSGNGETQYF
D gene: -
J gene: TRBJ2-5
V gene: TRBV6-2/TRBV6-3
clone size: -
CDR3 length: 14

CDR3 DNA: TGCAGTGCTAGTCCCCTAGGGTATAGCGGGGGGGTCAACAATGAGCAGTTCTTC
CDR3 protein: CSASPLGYSGGVNNEQFF
D gene: TRBD2
J gene: TRBJ2-1
V gene: TRBV20-1
clone size: many
CDR3 length: 18

CDR3 DNA: TGTGCCAGCACCAGGGAAAGGGACTATGGCTACACCTTC
CDR3 protein: CASTRERDYGYTF
D gene: -
J gene: TRBJ1-2
V gene: TRBV2
clone size: -
CDR3 length: 13

CDR3 DNA: TGTGCCAGCAGGGGCGACAGGGTTAGCGAAAAACTGTTTTTT
CDR3 protein: CASRGDRVSEKLFF
D gene: TRBD1
J gene: TRBJ1-4
V gene: TRBV28
clone size: many
CDR3 length: 14

CDR3 DNA: TGCGCCAGCAGCGCCTCAGGGGGCAATCAGCCCCAGCATTTT
CDR3 protein: CASSASGGNQPQHF
D gene: -
J gene: TRBJ1-5
V gene: TRBV5-1
clone size: many
CDR3 length: 14

CDR3 DNA: TGCAGTGCTAAAGACAGCCCCAATCAGCCCCAGCATTTT
CDR3 protein: CSAKDSPNQPQHF
D gene: -
J gene: TRBJ1-5
V gene: TRBV20-1
clone size: -
CDR3 length: 13

CDR3 DNA: TGTGCCAGCAGTGCTCAGGGGGCGCGCATCAAGCAGTACTTC
CDR3 protein: CASSAQGARIKQYF
D gene: TRBD1
J gene: TRBJ2-7
V gene: TRBV12-3/TRBV12-4
clone size: many
CDR3 length: 14

CDR3 DNA: TGTGCCAGCAGCAAAATCTCGGGGGAGCTGTTTTTT
CDR3 protein: CASSKISGELFF
D gene: -
J gene: TRBJ2-2
V gene: TRBV13
clone size: many
CDR3 length: 12

CDR3 DNA: TGTGCCAGCAGCCGTTTTAGCGGCCCTAGCACAGATACGCAGTATTTT
CDR3 protein: CASSRFSGPSTDTQYF
D gene: -
J gene: TRBJ2-3
V gene: TRBV7-2
clone size: few
CDR3 length: 16

CDR3 DNA: TGTGCCAGCAGCTTAGGGGTCACAGATACGCAGTATTTT
CDR3 protein: CASSLGVTDTQYF
D gene: -
J gene: TRBJ2-3
V gene: TRBV7-2
clone size: many
CDR3 length: 13

CDR3 DNA: TGTGCCAGCAGCCTCGGGGGGGATTCCTACGAGCAGTACTTC
CDR3 protein: CASSLGGDSYEQYF
D gene: TRBD2
J gene: TRBJ2-7
V gene: TRBV7-3
clone size: few
CDR3 length: 14

CDR3 DNA: TGTGCCAGCAGTCAGCGAGCGGAGGGGTCCTACGAGCAGTACTTC
CDR3 protein: CASSQRAEGSYEQYF
D gene: -
J gene: TRBJ2-7
V gene: TRBV27
clone size: many
CDR3 length: 15

CDR3 DNA: TGTGCCAGCAGCTTAGGGGGCAGGGTCGCAGATACGCAGTATTTT
CDR3 protein: CASSLGGRVADTQYF
D gene: -
J gene: TRBJ2-3
V gene: TRBV7-2
clone size: many
CDR3 length: 15

CDR3 DNA: TGTGCCAGTCGGGCCCTAAGCAACTACGAGCAGTACTTC
CDR3 protein: CASRALSNYEQYF
D gene: -
J gene: TRBJ2-7
V gene: TRBV28
clone size: -
CDR3 length: 13